Reported below is one T cell receptor (beta chain). The target antigen is unknown. The record originates from a study of graft-versus-host responses after intestinal transplantation. Overall study findings and caveats: Allografts from individuals with graft-donor T cell macrochimerism displayed high graft-versus-host to host-versus-graft clonal ratios. Recipient-marrow GvH clones were detected, some having first appeared in ileum or blood.

In germline, CDR1 is MGHRA, CDR2 YSYEKL. This CDR3 has 14 amino acids. Trimming removed 2 bases from V and 8 bases from J, with 13 bases in between. Data came from immunoSEQ multiplex PCR; TCRdb stores just in-frame clones and leaves some out. The sample shows roughly 38,000 clones, roughly 92% of them seen only once. The input for sequencing was unstimulated CD8+ T cells sorted from spleen or lymph node cells, taken before transplant. The chain carries TRBV4-1 and TRBJ2-1, with D tentatively TRBD2 (6 bases). The sequence was obtained from a human donor who was the organ donor for an intestinal transplant. CDR3 protein: CASSQRLEPHEQFF. The CDR3 nucleotides read TGCGCCAGCAGCCAAAGACTAGAACCACATGAGCAGTTCTTC.